The clone carrying this T cell receptor beta chain was detected ten times or more. Its antigen is unknown. With 4 bases clipped from V and 0 bases from J, the junction kept 17 bases outside the gene matches. CDR3 length: 20 residues. Germline loops: CDR1 SGHRS, CDR2 YFSETQ. TCRdb itself ran the 5' RACE reads through MiXCR, one entry per CDR3 protein. Here the sample spans 69,000 or so distinct CDR3 sequences, roughly 5.3% being singletons. The data derive from a study of CD8 T cells in ankylosing spondylitis. Notes on the study in general: Disease-linked clones reportedly showed significant enrichment in matched ankylosing spondylitis synovial fluid. Seemingly distinctive of ankylosing spondylitis blood was a TCR beta motif formed by eight highly homologous variants. Some of these motif variants have turned up before, in reports on reactive arthritis synovial fluid and blood.

The chain recombines TRBV5-1 with TRBJ2-1; 9 nucleotides agree with TRBD1. The source is a male donor with ankylosing spondylitis or in good health (not recorded which). The sample consisted of blood, either unsorted or a sorted T cell fraction (not recorded which). The CDR3 coding sequence is TGCGCCAGCAGCCCTTACCCTGGACAGGGGCATCCGATCTCCTACAATGAGCAGTTCTTC. It codes for CASSPYPGQGHPISYNEQFF.